The 26 T cell receptor beta chains presented below share a single source sample, sequenced in a study of OX40 agonist ivuxolimab in advanced cancers. Libraries were prepared by immunoSEQ multiplex PCR; TCRdb keeps only in-frame clonotypes and omits some of them. This table has some 30,000 clones, 86% appearing once. Sequenced material: CD4+ or CD8+ T cells sorted from blood, taken in a trial of the OX40 agonist ivuxolimab. The receptors were sampled from an adult with an advanced solid tumor such as melanoma, head and neck, liver or kidney cancer.

This clone was detected once. The V and J genes are TRBV29-1 and TRBJ2-1, with a tentative D call TRBD2 (6 bases). Germline V gene lookup returns CDR1 SQVTM and CDR2 ANQGSEA. The ends were cut back, 3 bases at V and 5 bases at J, with 14 bases in the middle. The CDR3 has 14 residues. In nucleotides, the CDR3 is TGCAGCGTTGAGGCAGCGGGTTGGGACAATGAGCAGTTCTTC. Translating it yields CSVEAAGWDNEQFF.

This chain connects TRBV19 to TRBJ2-5; the D is unclear. Germline V gives CDR1 LNHDA, CDR2 SQIVND (reference sequence). The CDR3 is 13 amino acids. Trimming took off 2 bases at V and 4 bases at J, with 8 bases between the two ends. CDR3 DNA: TGTGCCAGTAGTATACGACGAGGAGAGACCCAGTACTTC. Translating gives CASSIRRGETQYF. Full variable domain (remainder filled in from reference TRBV19 and TRBJ2-5): DGGITQSPKYLFRKEGQNVTLSCEQNLNHDAMYWYRQDPGQGLRLIYYSQIVNDFQKGDIAEGYSVSREKKESFPLTVTSAQKNPTAFYLCASSIRRGETQYFGPGTRLLVL.

The V call is TRBV5-8, the J call TRBJ2-7; D gene ambiguous. CDR1 SGHTS and CDR2 YDEGEE come from the germline V gene. Deletions cut 1 base from V and 4 bases from J, with 9 bases between. The CDR3 extends over 13 amino acids. The CDR3 sequence: CASSLSYSYEQYF. The CDR3 nucleotides read TGTGCCAGCAGCTTGAGTTACAGTTACGAGCAGTACTTC.

The chain carries TRBV5-8 and TRBJ2-1; no firm D call. Deletions cut 4 bases from V and 3 bases from J, with 11 bases between. This CDR3 spans 14 amino acids. Germline-derived CDR1 and CDR2 are SGHTS and YDEGEE. The CDR3 reads CASSTYGLYNEQFF. For the CDR3, the DNA is TGTGCCAGCAGCACCTACGGGCTCTACAATGAGCAGTTCTTC.

The CDR3 is CASSFGLAGAVDTQYF. The CDR3, as DNA: TGTGCCAGCAGCTTCGGGCTAGCGGGAGCCGTAGATACGCAGTATTTT. This sequence joins TRBV5-5 and TRBJ2-3, with TRBD2 matching 10 bases. This CDR3 has 16 residues. V lost 2 bases, J lost 5 bases, and 8 bases stayed unmatched. Germline CDR1 reads SGHKS; CDR2 reads YYEKEE (reference sequence).

J is TRBJ1-2 and V is TRBV5-4; TRBD1 aligns across 8 bases. CDR1 is SGHNT and CDR2 is YYREEE in the germline V gene (reference sequence). This CDR3 has 15 residues. Trimming cost V 3 bases and J 2 bases; bases outside gene matches: 6. The DNA of the CDR3 is TGTGCCAGCAGCTCAATGACAGGGGTGAACTATGGCTACACCTTC. Its protein is CASSSMTGVNYGYTF.

The chain joins TRBV7-9 to TRBJ2-1; D remains ambiguous. This CDR3 has 15 residues. The germline gives CDR1 SEHNR, CDR2 FQNEAQ (reference sequence). Trimming cost V 4 bases and J 0 bases, with 10 bases left between them. CDR3 in DNA: TGTGCCAGCAGCTCACGTTTAGTCTCCTACAATGAGCAGTTCTTC. This sequence encodes CASSSRLVSYNEQFF.

This clone was seen only a few times. CDR3 in amino acids: CASSYTLGTEAFF. In DNA, the CDR3 is TGTGCCAGCAGTTACACCCTTGGCACTGAAGCTTTCTTT. The chain recombines TRBV6-5 with TRBJ1-1; D unclear. Trimming removed 2 bases from V and 4 bases from J, with 8 bases in between. CDR3 length: 13 residues. Germline V gene lookup returns CDR1 MNHEY and CDR2 SVGAGI.

This chain joins TRBV28 and TRBJ2-2; 7 bases align to TRBD1. The junction had 7 bases not matched to a gene; V was cut back by 5 bases and J by 4 bases. Germline assignment: CDR1 MDHEN and CDR2 SYDVKM. The CDR3 covers 15 residues. CDR3 coding DNA: TGTGCCAGCAGTCCCTGGACAGGCCTCACCGGGGAGCTGTTTTTT. Translating it yields CASSPWTGLTGELFF. The full variable domain, its missing parts supplied by reference TRBV28 and TRBJ2-2, is DVKVTQSSRYLVKRTGEKVFLECVQDMDHENMFWYRQDPGLGLRLIYFSYDVKMKEKGDIPEGYSVSREKKERFSLILESASTNQTSMYLCASSPWTGLTGELFFGEGSRLTVL.

This chain connects TRBV2 to TRBJ2-3; 11 bases match TRBD2. The CDR3 is 18 residues long. Germline V gene data show CDR1 as SNHLY and CDR2 as FYNNEI. V was pared by 4 bases and J by 5 bases, with 14 bases of the junction left unmatched. DNA for the CDR3: TGTGCCAGCAGTGCCCAATCCTTAGCGGGAGGGTGGGTAGATACGCAGTATTTT. Translated: CASSAQSLAGGWVDTQYF.

This clone has more than one count but fewer than ten. The CDR3 DNA follows: TGCAGCGTTGAAGATCTTGACGGACGGAGCTCCTACAATGAGCAGTTCTTC. Translation gives CSVEDLDGRSSYNEQFF. The chain couples TRBV29-1 to TRBJ2-1, with D uncertain. Germline CDR1 SQVTM, CDR2 ANQGSEA. This CDR3 has 17 residues. Trimming removed 0 bases at V and 0 bases at J, with 15 bases between.

The chain couples TRBV27 to TRBJ1-5, with 8 bases that match TRBD1. Per the germline V gene, CDR1 is MNHEY and CDR2 is SMNVEV (reference sequence). J gave up 5 bases and V 3 bases, and 12 bases lay outside the gene matches. The CDR3 is made up of 17 amino acids. The DNA of the CDR3 is TGTGCCAGCAGTTTCCTCGGATCGTTGACAGGGGATCAGCCCCAGCATTTT. It yields the protein CASSFLGSLTGDQPQHF.

In its sample, this clone was seen a few times. This chain connects TRBV30 to TRBJ1-2; TRBD1 matches 9 bases. CDR3 length equals 14 residues. Trimming at V came to 3 bases and at J to 8 bases, leaving 10 bases not matched to a gene. CDR1 and CDR2 (germline): GTSNPN, SVGIG (reference sequence). The CDR3 DNA sequence: TGTGCCTGGAGCTCCGGGACAGGGTTACAGGGCTACACCTTC. Translation gives CAWSSGTGLQGYTF.

The chain has TRBV30 and TRBJ1-1; 10 bases fit TRBD1. This CDR3 contains 17 residues. CDR1 is GTSNPN, CDR2 SVGIG, per germline (reference sequence). The J segment lost 0 bases and the V segment lost 6 bases, leaving 13 bases of the junction unmatched. CDR3 sequence: CACCLGDRGRLNTEAFF. The CDR3 DNA sequence: TGTGCCTGCTGCCTTGGCGACAGGGGGCGTTTGAACACTGAAGCTTTCTTT.

The chain has TRBV29-1 and TRBJ2-2; 7 nucleotides align to TRBD1. Unmatched junction bases numbered 6, after V lost 6 bases and J lost 2 bases. CDR1 SQVTM and CDR2 ANQGSEA come from the germline V gene. There are 14 residues in the CDR3. This chain's CDR3 is CSVTGAINTGELFF. The CDR3 DNA reads as TGCAGCGTAACAGGGGCGATAAACACCGGGGAGCTGTTTTTT.

The chain uses TRBV9 and TRBJ1-5; 7 bases agree with TRBD1. This CDR3 is built from 16 residues. Germline V gene lookup returns CDR1 SGDLS and CDR2 YYNGEE. Germline trimming cut 1 base from V and 6 bases from J; bases unmatched to any gene: 10. The CDR3 loop is CASSVLRNRGSQPQHF. For the CDR3, the DNA is TGTGCCAGCAGCGTATTGCGGAACAGGGGAAGTCAGCCCCAGCATTTT.

This clone has a single count. Relative to the germline gene, one junction end is altered; a read error may explain this. V usage is TRBV11-3 and J usage is TRBJ2-7; D gene ambiguous. Germline-derived CDR1 and CDR2 are SGHNT and YENEEA. The CDR3 length is 13 residues. The CDR3 reads CASSLQNRDEQYF. The CDR3, as DNA: TGCGCCAGCAGCCTTCAGAACCGGGACGAGCAGTACTTC.

This chain links TRBV12-2 with TRBJ1-4. TRBV12-2 is marked as a pseudogene. The length of the CDR3 is 16 residues. The CDR3 loop is CASRLTHDPSWGKLFF. CDR3 DNA: TGTGCAAGTCGCTTAACACACGACCCGTCCTGGGGAAAACTGTTTTTT.

The rearrangement uses TRBV7-6 and TRBJ2-7; TRBD2 aligns across 7 bases. There are 14 residues in the CDR3. The germline gives CDR1 SGHVS, CDR2 FNYEAQ. V trimming: 5 bases; J trimming: 5 bases; junction bases outside the gene matches: 9. CDR3 coding DNA: TGTGCCAGCAGCCACGGGGGGTCTCCCAACGAGCAGTACTTC. It yields the protein CASSHGGSPNEQYF.

This rearrangement joins TRBV7-9 to TRBJ2-5; 8 nucleotides match TRBD2. This CDR3 is 13 amino acids long. V dropped 3 bases and J dropped 3; count of bases not matched to a gene: 0. The germline V gene has CDR1 SEHNR and CDR2 FQNEAQ (reference sequence). In nucleotides, the CDR3 is TGTGCCAGCAGCTTGGGACTAGAAGAGACCCAGTACTTC. It translates to CASSLGLEETQYF.

This chain joins TRBV2 and TRBJ2-2; 7 nucleotides align to TRBD1. Germline V lookup: CDR1 SNHLY, CDR2 FYNNEI. After removal of 6 bases from V and 4 bases from J, the junction contained 8 bases not matched to a gene. The CDR3 has 15 residues. CDR3 residues: CASRELGTATGELFF. CDR3 coding DNA: TGTGCCAGCAGGGAACTAGGGACAGCCACCGGGGAGCTGTTTTTT.

This chain joins TRBV7-9 and TRBJ2-5; 10 positions agree with TRBD2. Trimming removed 5 bases from V and 5 bases from J; junction bases left unmatched: 5. The CDR3 runs to 14 residues. Germline V lookup: CDR1 SEHNR, CDR2 FQNEAQ (reference sequence). The CDR3 protein is CASSPSGRGETQYF. The CDR3 nucleotides are TGTGCCAGCAGCCCTAGCGGGAGAGGGGAGACCCAGTACTTC.

The gene calls are TRBV7-9 and TRBJ1-1; TRBD1 matches at 10 bases. With V trimmed by 5 bases and J by 1 base, 4 bases remained unmatched. The CDR3 sequence is 15 residues long. Germline V gene sequence: CDR1 SEHNR, CDR2 FQNEAQ (reference sequence). The CDR3 coding sequence is TGTGCCAGCAGCCGATGGACAGGGGGGAACACTGAAGCTTTCTTT. As protein: CASSRWTGGNTEAFF.

V usage is TRBV28 and J usage is TRBJ2-7, with D unresolved. The CDR3 consists of 12 residues. V shed 7 bases and J shed 3 bases, with 10 bases lying between them. The germline gives CDR1 MDHEN, CDR2 SYDVKM. CDR3 sequence (DNA): TGTGCCAGCACCAACGACCTCTACGAGCAGTACTTC. It is translated as CASTNDLYEQYF.

The chain joins TRBV5-6 to TRBJ2-7, with 14 bases that match TRBD2. Germline CDR1 and CDR2: SGHDT and YYEEEE. The CDR3 is 14 amino acids. V trimming: 4 bases; J trimming: 7 bases; junction bases outside the gene matches: 4. The DNA of the CDR3 is TGTGCCAGCAGCCCGGGACTAGCGGGAGTAGAGCAGTACTTC. It encodes CASSPGLAGVEQYF.

V gene TRBV19 combines with J gene TRBJ2-1; D remains ambiguous. Germline CDR1 LNHDA, CDR2 SQIVND (reference sequence). Trimming took 6 bases from V and 0 from J, leaving 6 bases between them. This CDR3 has 13 residues. CDR3 DNA: TGTGCCAGTAGCCCTAGCTCCTACAATGAGCAGTTCTTC. Protein product: CASSPSSYNEQFF.